What follows are 5 T cell receptor beta chains derived from one specimen sequenced in a study of blood T cell repertoires in COVID-19. Clones were read by immunoSEQ multiplex PCR, and TCRdb kept only the in-frame ones, dropping some. The table includes 60,000 to 85,000 clones, roughly 86% detected once. The sequencing sample was made of peripheral blood. These TCRs come from a man between 70 and 80 years old with acute or convalescent COVID-19.

V and J are TRBV27 and TRBJ2-3, with 9 nucleotides matching TRBD2. V lost 1 base to trimming and J lost 0 bases; unmatched junction nucleotides: 8. The germline V gene has CDR1 MNHEY and CDR2 SMNVEV (reference sequence). The CDR3 is 18 amino acids. The CDR3 bases are TGTGCCAGCAGTTTATGGGCTAGCGGGATGGATAGCACAGATACGCAGTATTTT. Translated, it gives CASSLWASGMDSTDTQYF.

V gene TRBV27 combines with J gene TRBJ2-1, with TRBD2 identical over 7 bases. The germline gives CDR1 MNHEY, CDR2 SMNVEV (reference sequence). The CDR3 is 16 amino acids. V was pared by 3 bases and J by 8 bases, with 13 bases of the junction left unmatched. CDR3: CASSFGGGPFADEQFF. The CDR3 DNA is TGTGCCAGCAGTTTTGGGGGAGGGCCCTTCGCGGATGAGCAGTTCTTC.

The chain combines TRBV7-6 with TRBJ2-2; no firm D call. V lost 2 bases and J 2 bases, leaving 9 bases between the germline ends. In germline, CDR1 is SGHVS, CDR2 FNYEAQ. This CDR3 has 15 residues. The CDR3 region has the DNA TGTGCCAGCAGCTTAACTAATACTAACACCGGGGAGCTGTTTTTT. Residues: CASSLTNTNTGELFF.

The rearrangement joins TRBV4-3 to TRBJ2-5; 8 positions match TRBD2. The junction had 12 bases not matched to a gene; V was cut back by 1 base and J by 5 bases. Germline CDR1 reads LGHNA; CDR2 reads YSLEER. The CDR3 consists of 17 residues. In DNA form, the CDR3 reads TGCGCCAGCAGCCAAGGGTTAGCGGGGTCAAACGGGGAGACCCAGTACTTC. Its translation is CASSQGLAGSNGETQYF.

V gene TRBV7-9 combines with J gene TRBJ2-1; D remains ambiguous. V lost 5 bases and J lost 3, with 11 bases in between. The V gene's germline CDR1 is SEHNR and CDR2 FQNEAQ (reference sequence). This CDR3 is 14 amino acids long. CDR3 sequence reads: CASSKRELYNEQFF. The DNA of the CDR3 is TGTGCCAGCAGCAAGCGCGAGCTCTACAATGAGCAGTTCTTC.